This TCR beta chain was obtained from a study of T cell responses to AZD1222 COVID-19 vaccine. Here immunoSEQ multiplex PCR was the method, and the copy in TCRdb shows in-frame clones only, minus some. This sample has more than 150,000 clones, with 75% to 95% found just once. The V end lost 4 bases, the J end lost 2 bases, and 13 bases lay between the germline ends. Germline assignment: CDR1 SGHNT and CDR2 YYREEE (reference sequence). The CDR3 extends over 14 amino acids. This receptor was obtained from an adult in good health. The source material was peripheral blood, sampled on day 0 of AZD1222 vaccination. The J gene is TRBJ2-7, the V gene TRBV5-4; tentatively, D is TRBD2 (6 bases). CDR3 sequence reads: CASSPGTRPYEQYF. The CDR3 coding sequence is TGTGCCAGCAGCCCTGGGACTCGCCCCTACGAGCAGTACTTC.